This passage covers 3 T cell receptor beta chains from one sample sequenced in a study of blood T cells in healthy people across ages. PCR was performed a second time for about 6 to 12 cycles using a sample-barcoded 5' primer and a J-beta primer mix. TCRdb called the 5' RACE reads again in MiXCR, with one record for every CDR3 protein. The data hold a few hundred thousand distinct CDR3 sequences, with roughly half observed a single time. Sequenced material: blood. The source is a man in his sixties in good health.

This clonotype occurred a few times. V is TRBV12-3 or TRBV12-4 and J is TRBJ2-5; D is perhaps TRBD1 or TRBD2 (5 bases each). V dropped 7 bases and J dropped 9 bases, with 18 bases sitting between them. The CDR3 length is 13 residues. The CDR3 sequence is CASTPTRLGAQYF. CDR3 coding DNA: TGTGCCAGCACTCCTACTAGGCTGGGGGCCCAGTACTTC.

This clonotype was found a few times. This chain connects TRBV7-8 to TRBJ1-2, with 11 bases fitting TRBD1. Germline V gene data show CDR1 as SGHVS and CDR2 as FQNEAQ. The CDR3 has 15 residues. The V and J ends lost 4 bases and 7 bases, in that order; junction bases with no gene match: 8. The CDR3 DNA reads TGTGCCAGCAGCTCAGCCGGGACAGGGGGTTTTGGCTACACCTTC. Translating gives CASSSAGTGGFGYTF.

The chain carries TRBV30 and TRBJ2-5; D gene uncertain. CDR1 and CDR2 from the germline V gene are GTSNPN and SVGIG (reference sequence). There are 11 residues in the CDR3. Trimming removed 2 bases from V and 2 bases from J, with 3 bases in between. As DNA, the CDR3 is TGTGCCTGGAGTCCTCAAGAGACCCAGTACTTC. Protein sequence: CAWSPQETQYF.